This TCR beta chain was captured in a study of blood T cell repertoires in COVID-19. Study at large: The study drew acute and convalescent COVID-19 samples from the United States, Italy and Spain. The analysed material was cDNA or gDNA that came from T cells, B-cell-depleted T cells, or PBMCs.

This clone was seen only once. Authors' processing steps: Reference gene primer amplification gave estimated nucleated cell counts. TCRdb keeps only in-frame clones here, not all; method: immunoSEQ multiplex PCR. D and trimming come from the DNA, and the V and J calls and clone size come from that table. The top ten clones hold 6% to 8% of a sample with 55,000 to 75,000 clones, around 84% of them seen once. V was pared by 0 bases and J by 4 bases, with 4 bases of the junction left unmatched. The germline CDR1 and CDR2 sequences are KGHSH and LQKENI. The CDR3 loop spans 16 amino acids. The V gene is TRBV18, the J gene TRBJ2-5, with 11 bases aligning to TRBD2. This TCR was recovered from a human donor with active COVID-19. The donor label of this sample is uncertain. The specimen sequenced was peripheral blood. The CDR3 DNA reads TGTGCCAGCTCACCACCAGGACTAGCGGGCCCAGAGACCCAGTACTTC. Encoded protein: CASSPPGLAGPETQYF.